This T cell receptor (beta chain) was observed in a study of monozygotic twins with inflammatory bowel disease. The germline gives CDR1 DFQATT, CDR2 SNEGSKA (reference sequence). The CDR3 contains 14 residues. It was approximately 4,000 ng of total RNA that each TCR library used. Eight separate reactions per sample yielded the cDNA. TCRdb derives one entry per CDR3 protein from the 5' RACE reads, leaving out DNA. In total, the table holds approximately 150,000 distinct CDR3 sequences. Turning to this clonotype: The antigen remains undetermined.

Study outcomes and limitations: None of the different T cell subtypes could be distinguished from one another. Evidence failed to back one strong IBD-linked signal or clonotype.

The specimen sequenced was blood. The source of this sequence is a human donor with ulcerative colitis or Crohn's disease, or a healthy co-twin of an affected twin (not recorded which). The chain recombines TRBV20-1 with TRBJ2-2; TCRdb designates TRBD1, a call that cannot be tested without DNA. CDR3 sequence: CSARLIQGAGELFF.